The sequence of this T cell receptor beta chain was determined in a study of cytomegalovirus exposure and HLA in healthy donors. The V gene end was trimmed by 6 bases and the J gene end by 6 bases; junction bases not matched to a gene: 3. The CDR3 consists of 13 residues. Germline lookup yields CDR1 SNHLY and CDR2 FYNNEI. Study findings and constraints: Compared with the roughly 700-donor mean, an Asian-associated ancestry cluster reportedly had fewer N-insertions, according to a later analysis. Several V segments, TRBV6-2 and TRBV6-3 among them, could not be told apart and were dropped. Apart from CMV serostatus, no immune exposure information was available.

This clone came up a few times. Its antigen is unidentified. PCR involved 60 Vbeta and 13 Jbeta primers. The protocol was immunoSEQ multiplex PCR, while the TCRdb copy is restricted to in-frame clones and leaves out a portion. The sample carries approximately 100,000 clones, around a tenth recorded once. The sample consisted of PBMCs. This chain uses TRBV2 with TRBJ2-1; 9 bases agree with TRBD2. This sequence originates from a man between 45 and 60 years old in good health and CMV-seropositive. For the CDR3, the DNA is TGTGCCAGCAGAGTTAGCGGGGGCAATGAGCAGTTCTTC. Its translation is CASRVSGGNEQFF.